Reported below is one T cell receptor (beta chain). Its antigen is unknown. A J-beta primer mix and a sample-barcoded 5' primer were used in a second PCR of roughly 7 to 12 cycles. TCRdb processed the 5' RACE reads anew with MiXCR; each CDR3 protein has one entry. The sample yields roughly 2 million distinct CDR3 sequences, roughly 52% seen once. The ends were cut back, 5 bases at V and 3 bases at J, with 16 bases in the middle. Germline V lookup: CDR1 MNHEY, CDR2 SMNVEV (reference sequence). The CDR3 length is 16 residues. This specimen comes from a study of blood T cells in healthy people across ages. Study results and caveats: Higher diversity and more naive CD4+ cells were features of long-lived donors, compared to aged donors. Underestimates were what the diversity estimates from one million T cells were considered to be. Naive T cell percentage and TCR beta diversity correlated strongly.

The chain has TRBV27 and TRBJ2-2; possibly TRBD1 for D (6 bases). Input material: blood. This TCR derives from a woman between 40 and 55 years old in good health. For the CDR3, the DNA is TGTGCCAGCAGTCCGACAGGTTTTGGCTACACCGGGGAGCTGTTTTTT. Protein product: CASSPTGFGYTGELFF.